Following are 27 T cell receptor beta chains from one sample sequenced in a study of T cell responses to AZD1222 COVID-19 vaccine. Here immunoSEQ multiplex PCR was the method, and the copy in TCRdb shows in-frame clones only, minus some. The sample consists of fewer than 120,000 clones, around 81% of them appearing once. Specimen: peripheral blood, collected on day 0 of AZD1222 vaccination. These receptors all come from an adult in good health.

The gene calls are TRBV19 and TRBJ2-5, with a possible D match to TRBD2 (5 bases). Looked up from germline, CDR1 is LNHDA and CDR2 is SQIVND (reference sequence). CDR3 length equals 13 residues. Trimming removed 4 bases at V and 5 bases at J, with 11 bases between. For the CDR3, the DNA is TGTGCCAGTAGTAGCGGAGGTTGGGAGACCCAGTACTTC. It is translated as CASSSGGWETQYF.

This clone has only one observation. The chain combines TRBV3-1 (or the pseudogene TRBV3-2) with TRBJ1-2, with 9 nucleotides matching TRBD1. Germline CDR1 and CDR2: LGHDT and YNNKEL (reference sequence). J lost 5 bases, V lost 9 bases, and 7 bases had no gene match. This CDR3 is built from 13 residues. The CDR3 loop reads CASTGGARYGYTF. The CDR3 DNA sequence: TGTGCCAGTACAGGGGGCGCAAGGTATGGCTACACCTTC.

J is TRBJ1-2 and V is TRBV7-2, with D unresolved. V gave up 4 bases and J gave up 7 bases, with 7 bases separating them. CDR1 and CDR2 (germline): SGHTA, FQGNSA. The CDR3 length is 11 residues. The CDR3 coding sequence is TGTGCCAGCAGCTCCTACACTGGCTACACCTTC. Translated: CASSSYTGYTF.

A few counts support this clone. The chain links TRBV27 to TRBJ1-3, with 9 bases fitting TRBD1. The ends lost 2 bases at V and 1 base at J; junction bases unmatched: 6. Germline CDR1 and CDR2: MNHEY and SMNVEV (reference sequence). The CDR3 has 17 residues. CDR3 nucleotide sequence: TGTGCCAGCAGTTTACCTGGACAGGGGAAATCTGGAAACACCATATATTTT. Translating it yields CASSLPGQGKSGNTIYF.

The J gene is TRBJ1-1, the V gene TRBV18; D is unresolved. The CDR3 runs 17 residues. Trimming removed 2 bases at V and 1 base at J, with 17 bases between. In germline, CDR1 is KGHSH, CDR2 LQKENI. CDR3 sequence reads: CASSPDTYRFSNTEAFF. The CDR3 DNA follows: TGTGCCAGCTCACCAGACACTTATCGATTCTCGAACACTGAAGCTTTCTTT.

The count of this clone is one. The V call is TRBV7-2, the J call TRBJ2-5; D uncertain. CDR1 SGHTA and CDR2 FQGNSA come from the germline V gene. This CDR3 spans 14 amino acids. Trimming left V 3 bases short and J 5 bases short, with 13 bases between. The CDR3 sequence: CASSFQPGRETQYF. In DNA form, the CDR3 reads TGTGCCAGCAGCTTTCAGCCGGGTCGGGAGACCCAGTACTTC.

The chain employs TRBV7-2 and TRBJ2-3; 8 bases agree with TRBD2. In germline, CDR1 is SGHTA, CDR2 FQGNSA. The CDR3 totals 14 residues. With 7 bases clipped from V and 4 bases from J, the junction kept 7 bases outside the gene matches. Here the CDR3 reads CASMERGGPDTQYF. The DNA for the CDR3 is TGTGCCAGCATGGAACGGGGGGGCCCAGATACGCAGTATTTT.

The chain joins TRBV7-9 to TRBJ1-5; D gene ambiguous. V was trimmed by 5 bases and J by 4 bases, leaving 9 bases between them. The V gene's germline CDR1 is SEHNR and CDR2 FQNEAQ (reference sequence). The CDR3 contains 13 residues. The CDR3 spells CASSPNLNQPQHF. The CDR3 DNA follows: TGTGCCAGCAGCCCTAATTTAAATCAGCCCCAGCATTTT. The whole variable domain, filled in from reference TRBV7-9 and TRBJ1-5, reads DTGVSQNPRHKITKRGQNVTFRCDPISEHNRLYWYRQTLGQGPEFLTYFQNEAQLEKSRLLSDRFSAERPKGSFSTLEIQRTEQGDSAMYLCASSPNLNQPQHFGDGTRLSIL.

The chain joins TRBV27 to TRBJ1-5; a possible D gene is TRBD1 (6 bases). Trimming took 6 bases from V and 7 from J, leaving 13 bases between them. The CDR3 has 13 amino acids. The germline V gene has CDR1 MNHEY and CDR2 SMNVEV (reference sequence). CDR3 loop: CASRATGTQPQHF. CDR3 nucleotides: TGTGCCAGCAGGGCCACAGGGACCCAGCCCCAGCATTTT.

J is TRBJ1-2 and V is TRBV7-2; 8 nucleotides line up with TRBD1. The CDR3 runs to 19 residues. The ends lost 0 bases at V and 5 bases at J; junction bases unmatched: 17. Germline V gene lookup returns CDR1 SGHTA and CDR2 FQGNSA. CDR3 sequence reads: CASSLAGATTSGGSYGYTF. Written as DNA, the CDR3 is TGTGCCAGCAGCTTAGCAGGCGCCACGACCTCAGGGGGCAGTTATGGCTACACCTTC.

J is TRBJ2-7 and V is TRBV5-5; 7 bases are shared with TRBD1. This CDR3 has 14 residues. The V gene end was trimmed by 4 bases and the J gene end by 4 bases; junction bases not matched to a gene: 8. Germline CDR1 reads SGHKS; CDR2 reads YYEKEE (reference sequence). As DNA, the CDR3 is TGTGCCAGCAGCCGGACAGGAGCCAGTTACGAGCAGTACTTC. The encoded protein is CASSRTGASYEQYF.

This clone was counted once. V and J are TRBV7-8 and TRBJ1-3; D perhaps matches TRBD1 (5 bases). The CDR3 contains 18 residues. Germline values: CDR1 SGHVS, CDR2 FQNEAQ. V lost 1 base and J 5 bases, leaving 21 bases between the germline ends. This CDR3 is CASSLEGMMGVKRNTIYF. CDR3 bases: TGTGCCAGCAGCTTAGAAGGGATGATGGGGGTTAAGAGAAACACCATATATTTT. Using reference TRBV7-8 and TRBJ1-3 for the parts outside the CDR3, the full variable domain is GAGVSQSPRYKVAKRGQDVALRCDPISGHVSLFWYQQALGQGPEFLTYFQNEAQLDKSGLPSDRFFAERPEGSVSTLKIQRTQQEDSAVYLCASSLEGMMGVKRNTIYFGEGSWLTVV.

The chain couples TRBV19 to TRBJ1-2; D ambiguous. Germline assignment: CDR1 LNHDA and CDR2 SQIVND (reference sequence). The CDR3 runs 12 residues. The ends were cut back, 6 bases at V and 2 bases at J, with 7 bases in the middle. The CDR3 here is CASSSGNYGYTF. The CDR3 region has the DNA TGTGCCAGTAGCAGCGGGAACTATGGCTACACCTTC.

In DNA, the CDR3 is TGTGCCAGCTCCCCGACTAGCGGGACCGGGGAGCTGTTTTTT. Translated, it gives CASSPTSGTGELFF. V and J are TRBV18 and TRBJ2-2; 10 positions agree with TRBD2. There are 14 residues in the CDR3. V lost 6 bases and J lost 5; bases outside the gene matches: 3. Germline assignment: CDR1 KGHSH and CDR2 LQKENI.

This chain's CDR3 is CASSIPQGGQPQHF. The CDR3 DNA follows: TGTGCCAGCAGTATTCCACAGGGTGGTCAGCCCCAGCATTTT. The gene calls are TRBV28 and TRBJ1-5; D possibly corresponds to TRBD1 (6 bases). This CDR3 spans 14 amino acids. Germline V gene data show CDR1 as MDHEN and CDR2 as SYDVKM. Trimming took 5 bases from V and 6 from J, leaving 14 bases between them.

The chain is built from TRBV30 and TRBJ1-2; D is unclear. CDR3 length: 12 residues. Per the germline V gene, CDR1 is GTSNPN and CDR2 is SVGIG (reference sequence). The V end lost 1 base, the J end lost 8 bases, and 11 bases lay between the germline ends. CDR3: CAWSAAVEGYTF. CDR3 coding DNA: TGTGCCTGGAGTGCCGCTGTTGAAGGCTACACCTTC. Based on the CDR3 plus reference TRBV30 and TRBJ1-2, the full variable domain is SQTIHQWPATLVQPVGSPLSLECTVEGTSNPNLYWYRQAAGRGLQLLFYSVGIGQISSEVPQNLSASRPQDRQFILSSKKLLLSDSGFYLCAWSAAVEGYTFGSGTRLTVV.

This clone appeared once. The rearrangement links TRBV7-3 to TRBJ2-3; 7 bases align to TRBD1. This CDR3 region has 15 residues. The V gene end was trimmed by 1 base and the J gene end by 6 bases; junction bases not matched to a gene: 7. Germline CDR1 reads SGHTA; CDR2 reads FQGTGA. CDR3 in DNA: TGTGCCAGCAGCTTAAGCCGGGACAGATGGGATACGCAGTATTTT. The encoded protein is CASSLSRDRWDTQYF.

The genes are TRBV10-2 and TRBJ1-1, with a possible D match to TRBD1 (5 bases). V was shortened by 8 bases and J by 0 bases, with 10 bases between the two germline ends. The CDR3 consists of 13 residues. CDR1 and CDR2 from the germline V gene are WSHSY and SAAADI. The CDR3 sequence: CASQGLMNTEAFF. CDR3 DNA: TGCGCCAGCCAGGGTCTCATGAACACTGAAGCTTTCTTT.

The chain carries TRBV6-4 and TRBJ2-7, with no clear D. V was cut by 6 bases and J by 5 bases, with 17 bases left in between. Per germline, CDR1 MRHNA and CDR2 SNTAGT. The CDR3 covers 14 residues. The CDR3 DNA follows: TGTGCCAGCAGAGGATCCCATTTTCACCACGAGCAGTACTTC. The encoded protein is CASRGSHFHHEQYF.

V and J are TRBV6-5 and TRBJ2-4; TRBD2 agrees at 8 bases. CDR3 length: 16 amino acids. Germline values: CDR1 MNHEY, CDR2 SVGAGI. The V and J ends lost 4 bases and 1 base, in that order; junction bases with no gene match: 6. CDR3 DNA: TGTGCCAGCAGTTTCTCCGGGGGGGTGGCCAAAAACATTCAGTACTTC. Its translation: CASSFSGGVAKNIQYF.

The chain couples TRBV10-3 to TRBJ2-7; TRBD2 might be the D (5 bases). This CDR3 has 14 amino acids. The germline gives CDR1 ENHRY, CDR2 SYGVKD. V was pared by 4 bases and J by 4 bases, with 14 bases between. In nucleotides, the CDR3 is TGTGCCATCAGTGGCGGGTTATCTAGGTACGAGCAGTACTTC. Encoded protein: CAISGGLSRYEQYF.

The chain has TRBV3-1 (or the pseudogene TRBV3-2) and TRBJ2-7, with a possible D match to TRBD1 (6 bases). CDR3 length equals 15 residues. The germline CDR1 and CDR2 sequences are LGHDT and YNNKEL (reference sequence). V was pared by 3 bases and J by 1 base, with 13 bases between. The CDR3 coding sequence is TGTGCCAGCAGCCAGCCGGGACAAATATCCTACGAGCAGTACTTC. It specifies CASSQPGQISYEQYF.

V gene TRBV5-5 combines with J gene TRBJ2-2, with D tentatively TRBD1 or TRBD2 (6 bases each). The CDR3 has 15 residues. Germline V gives CDR1 SGHKS, CDR2 YYEKEE (reference sequence). Trimming removed 2 bases from V and 3 bases from J, with 11 bases in between. The DNA for the CDR3 is TGTGCCAGCAGCTTCCGGGGGCCGGACACCGGGGAGCTGTTTTTT. Amino acid sequence: CASSFRGPDTGELFF.

This chain joins TRBV19 and TRBJ1-2, with 11 bases matching TRBD1. Germline values: CDR1 LNHDA, CDR2 SQIVND (reference sequence). The trim removed 6 bases at V and 4 bases at J, leaving 4 bases unmatched. The length of the CDR3 is 14 residues. The CDR3 reads CASRDRGRVYGYTF. CDR3 in DNA: TGTGCCAGTAGGGACAGGGGGCGAGTCTATGGCTACACCTTC. Variable domain in full (rest from reference TRBV19 and TRBJ1-2): DGGITQSPKYLFRKEGQNVTLSCEQNLNHDAMYWYRQDPGQGLRLIYYSQIVNDFQKGDIAEGYSVSREKKESFPLTVTSAQKNPTAFYLCASRDRGRVYGYTFGSGTRLTVV.

J is TRBJ1-1 and V is TRBV5-6; maybe TRBD1 (6 bases). The CDR3 spans 13 residues. Germline CDR1 is SGHDT and CDR2 is YYEEEE. Trimming shortened V by 2 bases and J by 3 bases, and 8 bases separated the two germline ends. The CDR3 region has the DNA TGTGCCAGCAGCTTAGGGGGGGACACTGAAGCTTTCTTT. Its protein product is CASSLGGDTEAFF.

The table lists this clone with a few counts. The chain combines TRBV19 with TRBJ2-5, with 10 bases matching TRBD1. The CDR3 is 13 amino acids. Losses at the gene ends were 4 bases for V and 9 bases for J; bases not matched to a gene: 5. Per germline, CDR1 LNHDA and CDR2 SQIVND (reference sequence). CDR3 bases: TGTGCCAGTAGTACCGGACAGGGGGTGGCCCAGTACTTC. This gives the protein CASSTGQGVAQYF.

The V gene is TRBV2, the J gene TRBJ2-1; 10 bases map to TRBD2. Germline V gene lookup returns CDR1 SNHLY and CDR2 FYNNEI. CDR3 length: 16 amino acids. The V gene end was trimmed by 7 bases and the J gene end by 1 base; junction bases not matched to a gene: 7. DNA of the CDR3: TGTGCCAGCATGGGTTTTAGCGGGAGGTCCTACAATGAGCAGTTCTTC. Its protein is CASMGFSGRSYNEQFF.